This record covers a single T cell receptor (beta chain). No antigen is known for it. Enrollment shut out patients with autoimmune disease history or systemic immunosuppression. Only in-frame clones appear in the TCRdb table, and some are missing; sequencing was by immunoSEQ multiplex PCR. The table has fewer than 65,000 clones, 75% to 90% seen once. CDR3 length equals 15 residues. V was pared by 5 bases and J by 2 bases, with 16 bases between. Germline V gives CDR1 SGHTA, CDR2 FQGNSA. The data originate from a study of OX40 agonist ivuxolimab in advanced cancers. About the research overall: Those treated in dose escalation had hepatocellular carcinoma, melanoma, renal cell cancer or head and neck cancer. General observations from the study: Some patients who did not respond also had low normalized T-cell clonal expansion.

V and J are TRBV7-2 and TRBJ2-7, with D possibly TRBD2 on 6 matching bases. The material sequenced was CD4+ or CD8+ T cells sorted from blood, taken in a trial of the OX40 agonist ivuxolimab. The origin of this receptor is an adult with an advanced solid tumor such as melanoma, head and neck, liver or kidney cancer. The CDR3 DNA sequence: TGTGCCAGCAGCCCCCCGGGACTTGGGGCCTACGAGCAGTACTTC. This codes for CASSPPGLGAYEQYF.